The table lists the clone carrying this TCR beta chain with a count of one. Its specificity is not known. The data stem from a study of Graves' ophthalmopathy and Graves' hyperthyroidism. Whole-study findings and limits: A majority of expanded thyroid clonotypes exceeding 0.001 frequency were likewise present in blood.

RNA served as the template for amplifying TCR beta CDR3 regions. Scientists carried out first-round RT-PCR using HTBI primers and then a second-round multiplex PCR. TCRdb independently ran MiXCR on the multiplex PCR reads; one entry per CDR3 protein. The sample consists of about 420,000 distinct CDR3 sequences, roughly 20% of them appearing once. The CDR3 is made up of 15 amino acids. Germline lookup yields CDR1 MGHRA and CDR2 YSYEKL. V lost 1 base, J lost 2 bases, and 12 bases lay in between. The term stable hyperthyroidism indicated an absence of ophthalmopathy within 18 months of follow-up. No donor had other autoimmune disease, uncontrolled infection, pregnancy or lactation.

The sample taken for sequencing was peripheral blood. The receptor's source is a woman younger than 30 with stable Graves' hyperthyroidism. The chain couples TRBV4-1 to TRBJ2-7; TRBD1 might be the D (6 bases). This CDR3 is CASSQVPGVPYEQYF. The CDR3 coding sequence is TGCGCCAGCAGCCAAGTGCCAGGGGTGCCCTACGAGCAGTACTTC.